Presented here are 17 T cell receptor beta chains from one specimen sequenced in a study of blood T cell repertoires in COVID-19. The protocol was immunoSEQ multiplex PCR, while the TCRdb copy is restricted to in-frame clones and leaves out a portion. Of under 200,000 clones in the sample, more than 70% are singletons; the top ten hold roughly 6%. Source material: peripheral blood. The receptor set was obtained from a man aged 35 to 55 with active or convalescent COVID-19.

The genes are TRBV24-1 and TRBJ1-5; TRBD1 matches at 7 bases. CDR3 size: 15 residues. CDR1 is KGHDR and CDR2 is SFDVKD in the germline V gene. Trimming at V came to 4 bases and at J to 2 bases, leaving 4 bases not matched to a gene. The DNA for the CDR3 is TGTGCCACCAGTGACCCAACAGGGGGCAATCAGCCCCAGCATTTT. Its protein product is CATSDPTGGNQPQHF.

The chain employs TRBV27 and TRBJ2-7; 11 bases map to TRBD2. The germline CDR1 and CDR2 sequences are MNHEY and SMNVEV (reference sequence). The ends lost 3 bases at V and 0 bases at J; junction bases unmatched: 4. The CDR3 length is 16 residues. CDR3 nucleotides: TGTGCCAGCAGTTTGTCTGGGACTAGCGGCTCCTACGAGCAGTACTTC. Its protein product is CASSLSGTSGSYEQYF.

This sequence joins TRBV19 and TRBJ2-1; D is uncertain. The CDR3 runs 11 residues. Germline values: CDR1 LNHDA, CDR2 SQIVND (reference sequence). With 9 bases removed from V and 6 bases from J, the gap between germline ends came to 9 bases. In nucleotides, the CDR3 is TGTGCCAGCACTGGCGGCAATGAGCAGTTCTTC. Amino acid sequence: CASTGGNEQFF.

In DNA form, the CDR3 reads TGTGCCAGCAGTGATTACACAGGGGTCAACACTGAAGCTTTCTTT. This codes for CASSDYTGVNTEAFF. This rearrangement joins TRBV6-1 to TRBJ1-1; 7 bases map to TRBD1. The CDR3 covers 15 residues. Looked up from germline, CDR1 is MNHNS and CDR2 is SASEGT. The trim removed 3 bases at V and 2 bases at J, leaving 6 bases unmatched.

This clone occurred once. The rearrangement uses TRBV10-3 and TRBJ2-2; 8 nucleotides agree with TRBD1. The J segment lost 1 base and the V segment lost 10 bases, leaving 5 bases of the junction unmatched. Per germline, CDR1 ENHRY and CDR2 SYGVKD. The length of the CDR3 is 14 residues. CDR3 sequence: CATTGGWNTGELFF. The CDR3 DNA reads TGTGCCACAACAGGGGGTTGGAACACCGGGGAGCTGTTTTTT.

This clone has only a few counts. The chain recombines TRBV7-9 with TRBJ1-4; 10 nucleotides agree with TRBD1. The CDR3 is 15 residues long. Per the germline V gene, CDR1 is SEHNR and CDR2 is FQNEAQ (reference sequence). The ends lost 2 bases at V and 11 bases at J; junction bases unmatched: 8. CDR3 sequence reads: CASSLTGTGEWKLFF. The CDR3, as DNA: TGTGCCAGCAGCTTAACGGGGACAGGGGAATGGAAACTGTTTTTT.

The V and J genes are TRBV25-1 and TRBJ1-3; 7 nucleotides agree with TRBD1. The length of the CDR3 is 14 residues. The V segment lost 5 bases and the J segment 1 base; nucleotides outside the gene matches: 2. Per the germline V gene, CDR1 is MGHDK and CDR2 is SYGVNS. The CDR3 reads CASSLDRSGNTIYF. The CDR3 nucleotides read TGTGCCAGCAGTTTGGACAGGTCTGGAAACACCATATATTTT.

This chain uses TRBV29-1 with TRBJ2-1; TRBD2 might be the D (6 bases). The length of the CDR3 is 13 residues. Per the germline V gene, CDR1 is SQVTM and CDR2 is ANQGSEA. CDR3 DNA: TGCAGTGTAGCGGTCTCTAACTACAATGAGCAGTTCTTC. Translation gives CSVAVSNYNEQFF.

This sequence joins TRBV5-1 and TRBJ1-3; 8 bases are shared with TRBD1. CDR3 length: 16 residues. Trimming at V came to 0 bases and at J to 2 bases, leaving 4 bases not matched to a gene. CDR1 and CDR2 (germline): SGHRS, YFSETQ. CDR3 sequence (DNA): TGCGCCAGCAGCTTGGGCTCGACAGGGGCTGGAAACACCATATATTTT. Protein: CASSLGSTGAGNTIYF.

The chain couples TRBV5-1 to TRBJ2-1; 14 positions agree with TRBD2. J lost 9 bases, V lost 6 bases, and 8 bases had no gene match. Looked up from germline, CDR1 is SGHRS and CDR2 is YFSETQ. This CDR3 region has 15 residues. The chain's CDR3 is CASKVTSGGASEQFF. The DNA of the CDR3 is TGCGCCAGCAAAGTGACTAGCGGGGGGGCCAGTGAGCAGTTCTTC.

The chain recombines TRBV6-5 with TRBJ1-6; perhaps TRBD1 as D (6 bases). The CDR3 is made up of 13 amino acids. Germline loops: CDR1 MNHEY, CDR2 SVGAGI. Trimming took 7 bases from V and 7 from J, leaving 11 bases between them. The DNA of the CDR3 is TGTGCCAGCACCTGGACAGTCAATTCACCCCTCCACTTT. Translated: CASTWTVNSPLHF.

The V gene is TRBV7-6, the J gene TRBJ1-2; D is unresolved. There are 15 residues in the CDR3. Germline CDR1 SGHVS, CDR2 FNYEAQ. V lost 1 base and J lost 0, with 9 bases in between. The CDR3 protein is CASSLEAGTNYGYTF. For the CDR3, the DNA is TGTGCCAGCAGCTTAGAGGCAGGAACTAACTATGGCTACACCTTC.

V and J are TRBV12-5 and TRBJ2-5; 8 nucleotides line up with TRBD1. Germline V gives CDR1 LGHNT, CDR2 FRNRAP. The ends lost 6 bases at V and 0 bases at J; junction bases unmatched: 6. This CDR3 comprises 15 residues. The CDR3 sequence is CASGRTGINQETQYF. CDR3 nucleotide sequence: TGTGCTAGTGGGAGGACAGGGATAAACCAAGAGACCCAGTACTTC. The variable domain in full, with the rest retrieved from reference TRBV12-5 and TRBJ2-5, is DARVTQTPRHKVTEMGQEVTMRCQPILGHNTVFWYRQTMMQGLELLAYFRNRAPLDDSGMPKDRFSAEMPDATLATLKIQPSEPRDSAVYFCASGRTGINQETQYFGPGTRLLVL.

The chain carries TRBV5-1 and TRBJ2-5; 9 nucleotides agree with TRBD1. The germline CDR1 and CDR2 sequences are SGHRS and YFSETQ. The CDR3 is 15 residues long. The J segment lost 8 bases and the V segment lost 4 bases, leaving 12 bases of the junction unmatched. The CDR3 DNA is TGCGCCAGCAGCAACGGGGGACAGGGTTTTTTCACCCAGTACTTC. Translation gives CASSNGGQGFFTQYF.

The chain links TRBV6-1 to TRBJ2-7; 7 bases are a match to TRBD1. Germline-derived CDR1 and CDR2 are MNHNS and SASEGT. This CDR3 comprises 15 residues. Trimming took 1 base from V and 0 from J; bases not matched to a gene: 3. CDR3 DNA: TGTGCCAGCAGTGAAGGGAAGGGGGCCTCCTACGAGCAGTACTTC. Its translation: CASSEGKGASYEQYF.

This clone was seen only once. The chain uses TRBV11-2 and TRBJ2-3; D perhaps matches TRBD2 (6 bases). Germline CDR1 and CDR2: SGHAT and FQNNGV. The CDR3 has 16 amino acids. Deletions cut 0 bases from V and 3 bases from J, with 13 bases between. CDR3 bases: TGTGCCAGCAGCTTAGAAAGGTCCGCGGGGACAGATACGCAGTATTTT. It yields the protein CASSLERSAGTDTQYF.

The chain links TRBV25-1 to TRBJ2-5, with D possibly TRBD1 on 5 matching bases. Trimming pared 7 bases from V and 3 bases from J, leaving 12 bases between. Per the germline V gene, CDR1 is MGHDK and CDR2 is SYGVNS. There are 13 residues in the CDR3. The CDR3 DNA sequence: TGTGCCAGCAATCGCAGGGATGAAGAGACCCAGTACTTC. It is translated as CASNRRDEETQYF.